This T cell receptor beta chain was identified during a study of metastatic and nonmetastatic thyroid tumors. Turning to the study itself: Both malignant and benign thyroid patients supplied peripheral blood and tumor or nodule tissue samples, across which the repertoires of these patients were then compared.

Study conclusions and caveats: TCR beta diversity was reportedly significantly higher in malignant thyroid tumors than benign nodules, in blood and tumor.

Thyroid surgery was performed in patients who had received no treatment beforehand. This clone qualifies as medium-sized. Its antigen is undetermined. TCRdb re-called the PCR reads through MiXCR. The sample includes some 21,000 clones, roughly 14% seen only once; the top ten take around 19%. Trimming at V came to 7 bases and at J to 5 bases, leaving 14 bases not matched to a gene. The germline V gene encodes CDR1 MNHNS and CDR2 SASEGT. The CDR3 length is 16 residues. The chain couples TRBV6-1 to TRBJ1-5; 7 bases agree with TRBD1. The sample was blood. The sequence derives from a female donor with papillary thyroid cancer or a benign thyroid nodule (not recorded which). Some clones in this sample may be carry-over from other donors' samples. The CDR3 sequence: CASISHVRGKDQPQHF. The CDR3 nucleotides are TGTGCCAGCATCTCGCATGTCAGGGGGAAGGATCAGCCCCAGCATTTT.